The 24 T cell receptor beta chains given below trace back to one sample, sequenced in a study of CD8+CD57+ T cells in acquired aplastic anemia. Patients sequenced had flow cytometry evidence of CD8+CD57+ cell expansion. Template material for TCR beta VDJ and CDR3 profiling consisted of genomic DNA. Via MiXCR, TCRdb re-called the reads, giving one row per CDR3 protein. In the table there are over 150,000 distinct CDR3 sequences, about 50% of which are singletons. Sequences were obtained from sorted CD4+, CD8+, or CD8+CD57+ T cells (not recorded which) from PBMCs. These TCRs come from a human donor with aplastic anemia.

J is TRBJ1-3 and V is TRBV5-1, with 7 bases that match TRBD1. Trimming cost V 4 bases and J 7 bases; bases outside gene matches: 8. The germline V gene encodes CDR1 SGHRS and CDR2 YFSETQ. This CDR3 comprises 14 residues. The CDR3 DNA sequence: TGCGCCAGCAGCCCCATTGCAGGGGGTAACACCATATATTTT. Encoded protein: CASSPIAGGNTIYF.

The V and J genes are TRBV4-3 and TRBJ1-1; D remains unclear. Looked up from germline, CDR1 is LGHNA and CDR2 is YSLEER. The CDR3 sequence is 15 residues long. V shed 2 bases and J shed 1 base, with 11 bases lying between them. DNA for the CDR3: TGCGCCAGCAGCCAAACGCCCCGAGGGAACACTGAAGCTTTCTTT. Residues: CASSQTPRGNTEAFF.

On this clonotype: A single base separates this from a much larger clone, so it may be a read error. The chain joins TRBV7-8 to TRBJ1-3; D may be TRBD1 (5 bases). The length of the CDR3 is 12 residues. The V gene lost 10 bases and the J gene lost 0 bases, with 7 bases spanning the gap. CDR1 and CDR2 (germline): SGHVS, FQNEAQ. Written as DNA, the CDR3 is TGTGCCAACAGGAACTCTGGAAACACCATATATTTT. Translated, it gives CANRNSGNTIYF.

This clonotype was counted a few times. V gene TRBV2 combines with J gene TRBJ1-4, with D uncertain. V was pared by 5 bases and J by 17 bases, with 18 bases between. Germline V gene lookup returns CDR1 SNHLY and CDR2 FYNNEI. The CDR3 is 12 amino acids. CDR3 bases: TGTGCCAGCAGTTTGGATCCTCTATGGTGTTTTTTT. Translation: CASSLDPLWCFF. The full variable domain, in which reference TRBV2 and TRBJ1-4 provide the parts outside the CDR3, is EPEVTQTPSHQVTQMGQEVILRCVPISNHLYFYWYRQILGQKVEFLVSFYNNEISEKSEIFDDQFSVERPDGSNFTLKIRSTKLEDSAMYFCASSLDPLWCFFGSGTQLSVL.

The V and J genes are TRBV10-3 and TRBJ1-5; D not resolved. This CDR3 comprises 14 residues. The germline CDR1 and CDR2 sequences are ENHRY and SYGVKD. Trimming removed 3 bases at V and 5 bases at J, with 11 bases between. The CDR3 DNA reads as TGTGCCATCAGTGACCTGAGGGAGGATCAGCCCCAGCATTTT. Translating gives CAISDLREDQPQHF.

The J gene is TRBJ1-1, the V gene TRBV24-1; D gene unclear. Germline assignment: CDR1 KGHDR and CDR2 SFDVKD. This CDR3 has 13 amino acids. The V gene lost 0 bases and the J gene lost 8 bases, with 9 bases spanning the gap. Written as DNA, the CDR3 is TGTGCCACCAGTGATTTGTCGCGGGAGGAAGCTTTCTTT. Translating gives CATSDLSREEAFF.

This rearrangement joins TRBV4-1 to TRBJ1-5; D is uncertain. The CDR3 totals 15 residues. Deletions cut 2 bases from V and 7 bases from J, with 15 bases between. Germline CDR1 MGHRA, CDR2 YSYEKL. This CDR3 is CASSQYGLWVQPQHF. CDR3 sequence (DNA): TGCGCCAGCAGCCAATATGGTTTGTGGGTCCAGCCCCAGCATTTT.

Comment on this clonotype: At one of its ends the junction is not consistent with the germline gene, which may arise from a read error. The V call is TRBV20-1, the J call TRBJ1-1; D might be TRBD1 (6 bases). The CDR3 covers 18 residues. CDR1 DFQATT and CDR2 SNEGSKA come from the germline V gene (reference sequence). CDR3: CSARDRGRGIVTYTEALF. CDR3 bases: TGCAGTGCTAGAGATCGAGGGAGGGGGATCGTGACGTACACTGAAGCTCTCTTT.

The genes are TRBV2 and TRBJ2-5; 12 bases match TRBD1. The CDR3 loop spans 14 amino acids. Losses at the gene ends were 8 bases for V and 5 bases for J; bases not matched to a gene: 6. CDR1 and CDR2 (germline): SNHLY, FYNNEI. The CDR3, as DNA: TGTGCCAGCTTCGGGACAGGGGGCAGGGAGACCCAGTACTTC. Its translation: CASFGTGGRETQYF.

The chain joins TRBV14 to TRBJ2-2; D unresolved. The V end was cut by 2 bases, the J end by 7 bases, with 8 bases between. The CDR3 length is 13 residues. Germline lookup yields CDR1 SGHDN and CDR2 FVKESK. The CDR3: CASSQMYGGELFF. DNA of the CDR3: TGTGCCAGCAGCCAAATGTATGGCGGGGAGCTGTTTTTT.

The chain is built from TRBV6-2 or TRBV6-3 and TRBJ1-5; D is uncertain. Germline-derived CDR1 and CDR2 are MNHEY and SVGEGT. The V and J ends lost 5 bases and 8 bases respectively, with 10 bases between them. This CDR3 has 12 amino acids. The CDR3 is CASSQSPEPQHF. CDR3 bases: TGTGCCAGCAGTCAATCCCCGGAGCCCCAGCATTTT.

This chain uses TRBV10-3 with TRBJ1-1; D is uncertain. V was cut by 8 bases and J by 1 base, with 8 bases left in between. Germline CDR1 ENHRY, CDR2 SYGVKD. The CDR3 length is 12 residues. The CDR3 nucleotides read TGTGCCATCGGGCCAGGGAACACTGAAGCTTTCTTT. Amino acid sequence: CAIGPGNTEAFF.

This clonotype has at least ten counts. The chain couples TRBV7-9 to TRBJ2-7; 10 bases are shared with TRBD1. Looked up from germline, CDR1 is SEHNR and CDR2 is FQNEAQ (reference sequence). The V gene end was trimmed by 5 bases and the J gene end by 5 bases; junction bases not matched to a gene: 9. The CDR3 covers 15 residues. DNA for the CDR3: TGTGCCAGCAGCCGTCCGGGACAGGGGACCCACGAGCAGTACTTC. It codes for CASSRPGQGTHEQYF.

As for this clonotype: The junction shows a germline mismatch at one end, possibly a read error. The chain combines TRBV11-1 with TRBJ2-7; D possibly corresponds to TRBD2 (6 bases). The CDR3 runs to 13 residues. CDR1 SGHAT and CDR2 FQDESV come from the germline V gene (reference sequence). For the CDR3, the DNA is TGTGCCAGCAGTTTAGGAGGGGCGTCTGAGCAGTACTTC. The encoded protein is CASSLGGASEQYF.

The chain combines TRBV19 with TRBJ2-7; 11 bases agree with TRBD1. The CDR3 contains 14 residues. V shed 5 bases and J 10 bases; nucleotides not matched to a gene: 10. The germline CDR1 and CDR2 sequences are LNHDA and SQIVND (reference sequence). CDR3 sequence (DNA): TGTGCCAGTAGTCTGACCGGGACAGGGGGATCCCAGTACTTC. Its translation is CASSLTGTGGSQYF.

The chain employs TRBV19 and TRBJ1-1, with D hard to call. CDR1 and CDR2 (germline): LNHDA, SQIVND (reference sequence). Trimming left V 1 base short and J 0 bases short, with 3 bases between. The CDR3 sequence is 13 residues long. The CDR3 here is CASSIVMNTEAFF. CDR3 bases: TGTGCCAGTAGTATAGTTATGAACACTGAAGCTTTCTTT.

This clonotype has just one count. The gene calls are TRBV20-1 and TRBJ2-1; the D is unclear. The CDR3 totals 11 residues. V was shortened by 5 bases and J by 9 bases, with 11 bases between the two germline ends. From germline, CDR1 is DFQATT and CDR2 SNEGSKA (reference sequence). CDR3 sequence: CSASNPAEQFF. The CDR3 DNA reads as TGCAGTGCTTCGAATCCAGCTGAGCAGTTCTTC.

The table lists this clonotype with many counts. The chain uses TRBV6-1 and TRBJ1-5; D is possibly TRBD1 (6 bases). The germline V gene encodes CDR1 MNHNS and CDR2 SASEGT. CDR3 length equals 16 residues. V lost 5 bases to trimming and J lost 3 bases, with 17 bases between them. CDR3 sequence: CASSRRGGRFNQPQHF. The CDR3 DNA reads as TGTGCCAGCAGTCGTAGGGGGGGCAGGTTCAATCAGCCCCAGCATTTT.

The sample holds a few counts of this clonotype. J is TRBJ1-4 and V is TRBV4-2; D possibly corresponds to TRBD1 (6 bases). The germline CDR1 and CDR2 sequences are LGHNA and YNFKEQ. Trimming took off 4 bases at V and 7 bases at J, with 16 bases between the two ends. The CDR3 totals 15 residues. CDR3 loop: CASSPKWGAGEKLFF. The DNA of the CDR3 is TGTGCCAGCAGCCCAAAGTGGGGGGCGGGTGAAAAACTGTTTTTT.

V is TRBV29-1 and J is TRBJ1-2; a weak D match, TRBD1 (5 bases). CDR1 is SQVTM, CDR2 ANQGSEA, per germline. This CDR3 is 15 amino acids long. The V gene lost 5 bases and the J gene lost 6 bases, with 22 bases spanning the gap. CDR3 region: CSVLDSGIDGHGYTF. The CDR3 bases are TGCAGCGTTTTAGACTCAGGGATAGATGGTCATGGCTACACCTTC.

This clonotype was detected many times. The chain employs TRBV6-5 and TRBJ1-1; D unresolved. Germline V gene data show CDR1 as MNHEY and CDR2 as SVGAGI. The CDR3 contains 13 residues. With 6 bases removed from V and 5 bases from J, the gap between germline ends came to 13 bases. CDR3 in amino acids: CASSVGRGTEAFF. In DNA form, the CDR3 reads TGTGCCAGCAGCGTGGGGAGAGGTACTGAAGCTTTCTTT.

The V and J genes are TRBV20-1 and TRBJ2-7; D tentatively reads TRBD1 or TRBD2 (5 bases each). V shed 0 bases and J shed 3 bases, with 15 bases lying between them. Per the germline V gene, CDR1 is DFQATT and CDR2 is SNEGSKA (reference sequence). CDR3 size: 15 residues. The CDR3 bases are TGCAGTGCTAGAGATGAGGGGCGTTCTGTCTACGAGCAGTACTTC. This sequence encodes CSARDEGRSVYEQYF.

CDR3: CATSAGGPGETQYF. The CDR3 DNA is TGTGCCACCAGTGCGGGGGGGCCCGGAGAGACCCAGTACTTC. This chain links TRBV24-1 with TRBJ2-5, with 8 bases fitting TRBD2. The V gene's germline CDR1 is KGHDR and CDR2 SFDVKD. This CDR3 contains 14 residues. Trimming cost V 5 bases and J 4 bases; bases outside gene matches: 5.

The rearrangement links TRBV25-1 to TRBJ1-2; D ambiguous. Germline V gives CDR1 MGHDK, CDR2 SYGVNS. Trimming left V 4 bases short and J 5 bases short, with 14 bases between. The CDR3 consists of 14 residues. The CDR3: CASSGRLVLYGYTF. The CDR3 DNA sequence: TGTGCCAGCAGTGGACGGCTCGTCCTTTATGGCTACACCTTC.